Listed below are T cell receptor beta chains from one sample, sequenced in a study of blood T cell repertoires in COVID-19. Produced via immunoSEQ multiplex PCR; TCRdb's table is partial and in-frame only. In the table there are about 100,000 clones, about 90% of which are singletons. The specimen sequenced was peripheral blood. Source of these receptors: a man between 18 and 29 years old with COVID-19, enrolled during active disease. Each CDR3 is given with its conserved first and last residue. Each record gives: clone size, D gene, V gene, J gene, CDR3 protein, CDR3 DNA. D genes are given only for firm matches. Clone size appears in some rows only: once, few, many, or a class for an expanded clone.

size: few
D: NA
V: TRBV6-1
J: TRBJ2-7
CDR3: CASSELAGTSYEQYF
DNA: TGTGCCAGCAGTGAATTGGCGGGGACCTCCTACGAGCAGTACTTC

size: few
D: TRBD1
V: TRBV7-9
J: TRBJ1-1
CDR3: CASSTTGTNTEAFF
DNA: TGTGCCAGCAGCACGACAGGGACCAACACTGAAGCTTTCTTT

size: NA
D: NA
V: TRBV10-2
J: TRBJ2-5
CDR3: CASSVKETQYF
DNA: TGCGCCAGCAGTGTAAAAGAGACCCAGTACTTC

size: NA
D: NA
V: TRBV7-8
J: TRBJ2-3
CDR3: CASSLARLALRTDTQYF
DNA: TGTGCCAGCAGCTTAGCGCGGCTAGCCCTAAGAACAGATACGCAGTATTTT

size: NA
D: NA
V: TRBV18
J: TRBJ1-5
CDR3: CASSLRNQPQHF
DNA: TGTGCCAGCTCCCTACGGAATCAGCCCCAGCATTTT

size: NA
D: TRBD2
V: TRBV5-4
J: TRBJ2-7
CDR3: CASSISLLAGGSYEQYF
DNA: TGTGCCAGCAGCATTTCCTTACTAGCGGGAGGGTCCTACGAGCAGTACTTC

size: NA
D: TRBD2
V: TRBV6-5
J: TRBJ2-1
CDR3: CAGRLAGGPAEFF
DNA: TGTGCCGGAAGACTAGCGGGAGGGCCGGCGGAGTTCTTC

size: NA
D: TRBD1
V: TRBV6-6
J: TRBJ1-4
CDR3: CASSWGQGQTNEKLFF
DNA: TGTGCCAGCAGCTGGGGACAGGGCCAAACTAATGAAAAACTGTTTTTT

size: NA
D: NA
V: TRBV9
J: TRBJ1-2
CDR3: CASSAPGGGGGYTF
DNA: TGTGCCAGCAGCGCACCCGGGGGGGGCGGTGGCTACACCTTC

size: NA
D: TRBD1
V: TRBV19
J: TRBJ2-3
CDR3: CASSDTGGMDTQYF
DNA: TGTGCCAGTAGTGACACAGGGGGCATGGATACGCAGTATTTT

size: NA
D: TRBD2
V: TRBV18
J: TRBJ2-1
CDR3: CASSPSGTSGRGKFF
DNA: TGTGCCAGCTCACCTTCCGGGACTAGCGGCCGTGGAAAGTTCTTC

size: NA
D: NA
V: TRBV7-2
J: TRBJ2-5
CDR3: CASSLVGAGLQETQYF
DNA: TGTGCCAGCAGCTTAGTGGGGGCCGGGCTACAAGAGACCCAGTACTTC

size: NA
D: NA
V: TRBV7-8
J: TRBJ2-3
CDR3: CASSLARGLARTDTQYF
DNA: TGTGCCAGCAGCTTAGCGCGAGGGCTAGCGAGGACAGATACGCAGTATTTT

size: few
D: NA
V: TRBV24-1
J: TRBJ2-2
CDR3: CATSDLEGDTGELFF
DNA: TGTGCCACCAGTGATTTGGAGGGGGACACCGGGGAGCTGTTTTTT

size: NA
D: TRBD1
V: TRBV27
J: TRBJ2-7
CDR3: CASSRGTGSSYEQYF
DNA: TGTGCCAGCAGTCGGGGGACAGGGAGCTCCTACGAGCAGTACTTC

size: NA
D: NA
V: TRBV7-8
J: TRBJ2-5
CDR3: CASSRGMRETQYF
DNA: TGTGCCAGCAGCAGAGGGATGCGGGAGACCCAGTACTTC

size: NA
D: TRBD1
V: TRBV10-3
J: TRBJ2-5
CDR3: CAITPGTGEETQYF
DNA: TGTGCCATCACTCCAGGGACAGGGGAAGAGACCCAGTACTTC

size: NA
D: NA
V: TRBV7-2
J: TRBJ2-1
CDR3: CASSLMWQGGYNEQFF
DNA: TGTGCCAGCAGCTTAATGTGGCAGGGTGGATACAATGAGCAGTTCTTC

size: NA
D: NA
V: TRBV9
J: TRBJ2-3
CDR3: CASSSGTVPSSTDTQYF
DNA: TGTGCCAGCAGCTCCGGGACTGTTCCCTCTAGCACAGATACGCAGTATTTT

size: NA
D: TRBD1
V: TRBV6-5
J: TRBJ1-2
CDR3: CASSLPGQGTYGYTF
DNA: TGTGCCAGCAGCCTACCGGGACAGGGGACCTATGGCTACACCTTC

size: NA
D: TRBD1
V: TRBV4-2
J: TRBJ2-7
CDR3: CASSLRDRGYEQYF
DNA: TGTGCCAGCAGCCTCCGGGACAGGGGATACGAGCAGTACTTC

size: once
D: TRBD1
V: TRBV4-1
J: TRBJ1-2
CDR3: CASSRGQGAGGYTF
DNA: TGCGCCAGCAGCCGGGGACAGGGGGCGGGTGGCTACACCTTC

size: NA
D: TRBD2
V: TRBV18
J: TRBJ2-1
CDR3: CASSPRTSGSSYNEQFF
DNA: TGTGCCAGCTCACCGCGGACTAGCGGGAGCTCCTACAATGAGCAGTTCTTC

size: NA
D: TRBD2
V: TRBV4-1
J: TRBJ2-1
CDR3: CASSHGLAGRYEQFF
DNA: TGCGCCAGCAGCCATGGACTAGCGGGAAGGTATGAGCAGTTCTTC

size: NA
D: TRBD2
V: TRBV24-1
J: TRBJ2-1
CDR3: CATSDAPSGYNEQFF
DNA: TGTGCCACCAGTGATGCCCCTAGCGGTTACAATGAGCAGTTCTTC

size: NA
D: NA
V: TRBV7-8
J: TRBJ1-4
CDR3: CASSPRQAPSEKLLF
DNA: TGTGCCAGCAGCCCCCGACAAGCCCCCAGTGAAAAACTGCTTTTT